The clone carrying this T cell receptor beta chain was seen ten or more times. Its specificity is not known. Time point specified: patch test 1, 2 weeks after DPC sensitization. Described treatment: therapeutic diphenylcyclopropenone sensitization with weekly scalp DPC. This entry comes from a study of human T cells and chemical hapten exposure. At the level of the study: Patients were given diphenylcyclopropenone on the scalp weekly across the approximately 26-week study.

Study-wide results and limits: There was no change with DPC sensitization in TCRs above 1 in 1000 frequency. Large CDR3 similarity clusters arose significantly more often from expanded TCRs than from controls. As patch test score rose, PT1 expanded TCR counts tended to rise as well.

TCRdb itself ran the RACE reads through MiXCR, one entry per CDR3 protein. The sample contains approximately 100,000 distinct CDR3 sequences, approximately 9.9% of which appear only once. Sequences were derived from whole blood, sampled in connection with sensitization to the hapten diphenylcyclopropenone (DPC). The origin of this receptor is a woman in her thirties or forties with alopecia areata. Some clones in this sample may be carry-over from other donors' samples.

CDR3 DNA sequence: TGCGCCAGCAGCCCGGGGCGGAATCTCTACGAGCAGTACTTC. Translation gives CASSPGRNLYEQYF. The genes are TRBV5-1 and TRBJ2-7; D may correspond to TRBD1 or TRBD2 (5 bases each). V was clipped by 4 bases and J by 3 bases, with 14 bases between them. The CDR3 consists of 14 residues. Germline CDR1 SGHRS, CDR2 YFSETQ.